Sequencing of this T cell receptor beta chain was carried out in a study of spatial heterogeneity in lung cancer. This clonotype was counted a few times. The CDR3 runs to 14 residues. Germline lookup yields CDR1 SNHLY and CDR2 FYNNEI. V was clipped by 5 bases and J by 4 bases; unmatched bases: 7. Each TCR cDNA molecule carried a unique molecular identifier. TCRdb recomputed calls from the 5' RACE reads with MiXCR, one row per CDR3 protein. The data contain roughly 39,000 distinct CDR3 sequences, approximately 6.3% of them singletons. The time point was: sample taken at primary tumor resection. Whole RNA from tumor, nontumor lung or frozen PBMC was sequenced unsorted.

The origin of this receptor is a female donor with early-stage non-small cell lung cancer. The sample consisted of PBMCs, taken at surgery. The V and J genes are TRBV2 and TRBJ2-5; TRBD2 agrees at 7 bases. CDR3: CASSRTRLGETQYF. The CDR3 bases are TGTGCCAGCAGTAGGACTAGACTTGGAGAGACCCAGTACTTC.